Listed below are T cell receptor beta chains from one sample, sequenced in a study of T cell responses to AZD1222 COVID-19 vaccine. Some clones are missing from TCRdb's copy, which holds only in-frame ones; the method was immunoSEQ multiplex PCR. Altogether approximately 140,000 clones are present, 90% to 95% being singletons, with the ten largest covering around 1.3%. The sample consisted of peripheral blood, taken on day 0 of AZD1222 vaccination. Receptor source: an adult in good health. CDR3s include the opening cysteine and the closing phenylalanine or tryptophan. D genes are given only for firm matches. Size is stated for part of the rows, as once, few or many counts, or as a class when the clone is expanded.

V	size	J	D	DNA	CDR3
TRBV28	once	TRBJ2-2	-	TGTGCCAGCAGGAGTAGCCCAAACACCGGGGAGCTGTTTTTT	CASRSSPNTGELFF
TRBV10-3	-	TRBJ1-2	-	TGTGCCATCAGTAGGACAGCCCGCTATGGCTACACCTTC	CAISRTARYGYTF
TRBV6-5	-	TRBJ2-3	TRBD2	TGTGCCAGCCAACTAGCGGGAGGGGGAGCGCAGTATTTT	CASQLAGGGAQYF
TRBV29-1	-	TRBJ2-5	-	TGCAGCGTTGAGAACAGGGAGGAATTTTACGGGGGGCCTGAAGAGACCCAGTACTTC	CSVENREEFYGGPEETQYF
TRBV16	-	TRBJ1-2	-	TGTGCCAGCAGCCCTTCGGGAGGGCTGAAGTATGGCTACACCTTC	CASSPSGGLKYGYTF
TRBV18	-	TRBJ1-3	-	TGTGCCAGCTCCTACGGGGAGCCTTATGGAAACACCATATATTTT	CASSYGEPYGNTIYF
TRBV3-1/TRBV3-2	-	TRBJ1-1	TRBD1	TGTGCCAGCAGCCCGCACAGGGGGGCGGGCACTGAAGCTTTCTTT	CASSPHRGAGTEAFF
TRBV7-9	-	TRBJ2-3	TRBD2	TGTGCCAGCAGCTTAGTGGGCCTAGCGGGGGTAGATACGCAGTATTTT	CASSLVGLAGVDTQYF
TRBV28	-	TRBJ1-2	-	TGTGCCAGCAAAGAGGGGGGTAACTATGGCTACACCTTC	CASKEGGNYGYTF
TRBV29-1	-	TRBJ1-1	-	TGCAGCGCCCGTCGGGGAGAGAACACTGAAGCTTTCTTT	CSARRGENTEAFF
TRBV12-3/TRBV12-4	-	TRBJ1-2	-	TGTGCCAGCAGTTACCGGAGCCCAGACTACACCTTC	CASSYRSPDYTF
TRBV19	-	TRBJ1-5	TRBD1	TGTGCCAGTAGTACGTACCGGAGGGGGCATAGCAATCAGCCCCAGCATTTT	CASSTYRRGHSNQPQHF
TRBV7-2	few	TRBJ1-1	TRBD1	TGTGCCAGCAGCACCGGCAGGGGGCGCGTCACTGAAGCTTTCTTT	CASSTGRGRVTEAFF
TRBV21-1	-	TRBJ1-1	-	TGTGCCAGCAGCCCTCGGTTGGAGGACAGAAACACTGAAGCTTTCTTT	CASSPRLEDRNTEAFF
TRBV27	-	TRBJ1-2	-	TGTGCCAGCAGTTTTTTGGGGGCCTATGGCTACACCTTC	CASSFLGAYGYTF
TRBV29-1	-	TRBJ1-2	TRBD1	TGCAGCGTTGAGGGGCTCCGGGACAGTGTCGTTTATGGCTACACCTTC	CSVEGLRDSVVYGYTF
TRBV5-1	-	TRBJ2-1	-	TGCGCCAGCAGCTTGCGGGGGGCGACCTACAATGAGCAGTTCTTC	CASSLRGATYNEQFF
TRBV24-1	-	TRBJ2-1	-	TGTGCCACCAGTGATACAGGGGGGGCCCGACTACACAATGAGCAGTTCTTC	CATSDTGGARLHNEQFF
TRBV6-4	few	TRBJ2-1	TRBD2	TGTGCCACCCTTGTACTAGCGGGAGGGCGAGATGAGCAGTTCTTC	CATLVLAGGRDEQFF
TRBV19	-	TRBJ2-4	TRBD2	TGTGCCAGTACCGCTCGGACTAGCGATGAAGCCAAAAACATTCAGTACTTC	CASTARTSDEAKNIQYF
TRBV4-1	once	TRBJ2-1	TRBD1	TGCGCCAGCAGCGTCACGCGAACTACAGGGGTAAATGAGCAGTTCTTC	CASSVTRTTGVNEQFF
TRBV5-8	-	TRBJ2-3	-	TGTGCCAGCAGCTTGTCCAGGGTTATATTCCGGTCGGTGGTAGATACGCAGTATTTT	CASSLSRVIFRSVVDTQYF
TRBV6-2/TRBV6-3	-	TRBJ2-2	-	TGTGCCAGCAGCTTATTAAGGGGCGCCGGGGAGCTGTTTTTT	CASSLLRGAGELFF
TRBV28	-	TRBJ2-1	TRBD1	TGTGCCAGCAGTTCCCCCTGGACAGGGTGGGGATACAATGAGCAGTTCTTC	CASSSPWTGWGYNEQFF
TRBV6-5	-	TRBJ2-1	TRBD2	TGTGCCAGCAGACCCCAGCGGGAGGTTTGGGTTGAGCAGTTCTTC	CASRPQREVWVEQFF
TRBV11-1	once	TRBJ1-6	-	TGTGCCAGCAGCTTAAGGAACGGATATAATTCACCCCTCCACTTT	CASSLRNGYNSPLHF
TRBV6-4	-	TRBJ2-3	-	TGTGCCAGCAGCGCCCAGGGGACGGGTGAGCAGTATTTT	CASSAQGTGEQYF
TRBV25-1	-	TRBJ1-2	-	TGTGCCAGCAGTGAACTAAGCTTCTATGGCTACACCTTC	CASSELSFYGYTF
TRBV5-1	-	TRBJ2-2	-	TGCGCCAGCAGCGGGACGGCGAACACCGGGGAGCTGTTTTTT	CASSGTANTGELFF
TRBV27	-	TRBJ1-2	-	TGTGCCAGCAGTCCCCTCGACCTACAACTTAACTATGGCTACACCTTC	CASSPLDLQLNYGYTF
TRBV20-1	-	TRBJ2-5	-	TGCAGTGCTAGTGCTAGCCTCTGGGAGACCCAGTACTTC	CSASASLWETQYF
TRBV5-6	-	TRBJ2-3	-	TGTGCCAGCAGCGAGTCATCGGATACGCAGTATTTT	CASSESSDTQYF
TRBV15	-	TRBJ2-6	-	TGTGCCACCAGCGGGCCTCACCGGGGCTTAATCTACTCTGGGGCCAACGTCCTGACTTTC	CATSGPHRGLIYSGANVLTF
TRBV7-2	-	TRBJ1-2	-	TGTGCCAGCAGCCCTTACCTGGTCCGGGGGGATGGCTACACCTTC	CASSPYLVRGDGYTF
TRBV5-1	-	TRBJ1-1	TRBD1	TGCGCCAGCAGCCCGTATGTTTTGGGACAGGGCAAAAGTCAGGGGAACACTGAAGCTTTCTTT	CASSPYVLGQGKSQGNTEAFF
TRBV10-3	-	TRBJ1-2	-	TGTGCCATCAGTGAGTCGCGCAGATATGGCTACACCTTC	CAISESRRYGYTF
TRBV27	-	TRBJ1-1	-	TGTGCCAGCAGTTTAAGGAGGGGGAACACTGAAGCTTTCTTT	CASSLRRGNTEAFF
TRBV28	-	TRBJ1-5	TRBD1	TGTGCCAGCAGTTTAGCCAGGGGGCCTCAGCCCCAGCATTTT	CASSLARGPQPQHF
TRBV6-5	-	TRBJ1-2	-	TGTGCCAGCAGGCTAGGGCAGGGTTTGTATGGCTACACCTTC	CASRLGQGLYGYTF
TRBV18	-	TRBJ1-5	-	TGTGCCAGCTCACCCTTGCAGGGGAATCAGCCCCAGCATTTT	CASSPLQGNQPQHF
TRBV7-9	-	TRBJ1-2	-	TGTGCCAGCGGGACCCAGTATGGCTACACCTTC	CASGTQYGYTF
TRBV3-1/TRBV3-2	-	TRBJ1-2	TRBD1	TGTGCCAGCAGCCCCCGGGACCCGGGACAGGGTGGCTACACCTTC	CASSPRDPGQGGYTF
TRBV28	-	TRBJ2-5	-	TGTGCCAGCGCACTCCCGGGAGTCCAAGAGACCCAGTACTTC	CASALPGVQETQYF
TRBV6-1	few	TRBJ2-3	TRBD2	TGTGCCAGCAGTGAAGCGGGAGCGGGAGGGCCGTCTGATACGCAGTATTTT	CASSEAGAGGPSDTQYF
TRBV3-1/TRBV3-2	-	TRBJ1-2	TRBD1	TGTGCCAGCACCGACTTGGAGGGGGCGCGTGGCTACACCTTC	CASTDLEGARGYTF
TRBV6-5	-	TRBJ2-4	-	TGTGCCAGCAGAACGGGCCAAGGGGACATTCAGTACTTC	CASRTGQGDIQYF
TRBV3-1/TRBV3-2	-	TRBJ2-5	TRBD2	TGTGCCAGCAGCCAGGTCGCTAGCGGGGAAGAGACCCAGTACTTC	CASSQVASGEETQYF
TRBV3-1/TRBV3-2	-	TRBJ2-5	TRBD2	TGTGCCAGCAGCCAAGGGACTAGCGGTCAAGAGACCCAGTACTTC	CASSQGTSGQETQYF
TRBV5-6	-	TRBJ1-6	TRBD1	TGTGCCAGCAGCTTCAGGGGGGCCTATTCACCCCTCCACTTT	CASSFRGAYSPLHF
TRBV19	-	TRBJ1-5	-	TGTGCCAGTAGAACAGTGGGGACGGTCAATCAGCCCCAGCATTTT	CASRTVGTVNQPQHF
TRBV19	-	TRBJ2-4	-	TGTGCCAGTAGTGGGCAGTTTCTAGCCAAAAACATTCAGTACTTC	CASSGQFLAKNIQYF
TRBV2	-	TRBJ2-6	-	TGTGCCAGTAGGCAAGCGGCCAACGTCCTGACTTTC	CASRQAANVLTF
TRBV9	-	TRBJ1-1	-	TGTGCCAGCAGCGTACTGGGGGGTATTCAGAACACTGAAGCTTTCTTT	CASSVLGGIQNTEAFF
TRBV20-1	-	TRBJ1-2	-	TGCAGTGCTAGTTCCTCCCGAGGAGGGGTCTATGGCTACACCTTC	CSASSSRGGVYGYTF
TRBV15	-	TRBJ1-2	-	TGTGCCACCAGCCCCATCGGGGGGTATGGCTACACCTTC	CATSPIGGYGYTF
TRBV19	-	TRBJ1-2	TRBD1	TGTGCCAGTAGTACGCTGGACAGGGCCTGGGAAGGCTACACCTTC	CASSTLDRAWEGYTF
TRBV4-1	-	TRBJ1-6	-	TGCGCCAGCAGCCTGTGGAGTACGGGCAGGGGTGGTTCACCCCTCCACTTT	CASSLWSTGRGGSPLHF
TRBV19	-	TRBJ1-3	TRBD1	TGTGCCAGTAGGCCGGGACAGGGGGTCACCCGAGGAAACACCATATATTTT	CASRPGQGVTRGNTIYF
TRBV6-5	-	TRBJ1-3	-	TGTGCCAGCAGGGTGCCCTCTGGAAACACCATATATTTT	CASRVPSGNTIYF
TRBV7-2	-	TRBJ1-5	-	TGTGCCAGCAGCCAAGATCATAGTCAGCCCCAGCATTTT	CASSQDHSQPQHF